A single T cell receptor beta chain is shown here with its context. The data derive from a study of blood T cell repertoires in COVID-19. Study overall: COVID-19 samples collected from the United States, Italy and Spain covered acute and convalescent phases. Nucleic acid was either cDNA or gDNA, and it came from T cells, B-cell-depleted T cells, or PBMCs.

The CDR3 is 11 residues long. V was pared by 7 bases and J by 4 bases, with 4 bases between. The authors' processing: It was from reference gene primer amplification that nucleated cell counts were estimated. Some clones are missing from TCRdb's copy, which holds only in-frame ones; the method was immunoSEQ multiplex PCR. That table furnishes V, J and clone size, whereas the DNA furnished D and trimming. In the table there are around 250,000 clones, 86% of which are singletons. The TCR originated in a middle-aged man with active or convalescent COVID-19. The rearrangement links TRBV12-3 or TRBV12-4 to TRBJ2-2, with unresolved D. The sequenced material came from peripheral blood. The CDR3: CASTITGELFF. The CDR3 DNA follows: TGTGCCAGCACCATCACCGGGGAGCTGTTTTTT.